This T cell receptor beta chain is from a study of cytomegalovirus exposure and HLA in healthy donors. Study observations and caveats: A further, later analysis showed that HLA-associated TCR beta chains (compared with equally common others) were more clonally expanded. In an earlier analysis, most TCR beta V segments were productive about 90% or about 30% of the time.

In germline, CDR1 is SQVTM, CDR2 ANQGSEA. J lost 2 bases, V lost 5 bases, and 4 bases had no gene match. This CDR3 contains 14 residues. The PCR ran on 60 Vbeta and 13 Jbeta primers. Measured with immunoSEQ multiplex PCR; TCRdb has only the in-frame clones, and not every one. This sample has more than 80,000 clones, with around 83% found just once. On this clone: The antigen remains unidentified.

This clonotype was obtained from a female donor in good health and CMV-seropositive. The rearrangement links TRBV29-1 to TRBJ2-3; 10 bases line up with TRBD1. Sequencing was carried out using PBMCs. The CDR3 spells CSVSGTGATDTQYF. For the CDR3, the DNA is TGCAGCGTTTCCGGGACAGGGGCCACAGATACGCAGTATTTT.